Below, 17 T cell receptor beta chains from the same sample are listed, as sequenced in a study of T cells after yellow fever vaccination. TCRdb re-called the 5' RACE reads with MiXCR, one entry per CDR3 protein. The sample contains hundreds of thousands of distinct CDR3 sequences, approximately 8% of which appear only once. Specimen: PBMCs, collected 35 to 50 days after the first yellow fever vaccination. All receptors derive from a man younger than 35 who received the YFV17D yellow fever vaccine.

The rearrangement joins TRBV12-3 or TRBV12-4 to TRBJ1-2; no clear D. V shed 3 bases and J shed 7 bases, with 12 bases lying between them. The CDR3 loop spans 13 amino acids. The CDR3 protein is CASSFEGTGGYTF. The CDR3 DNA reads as TGTGCCAGCAGTTTCGAGGGTACCGGTGGCTACACCTTC.

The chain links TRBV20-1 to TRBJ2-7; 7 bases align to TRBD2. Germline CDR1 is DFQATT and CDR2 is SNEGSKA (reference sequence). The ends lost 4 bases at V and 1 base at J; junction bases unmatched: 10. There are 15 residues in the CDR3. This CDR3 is CSATSSGHSSYEQYF. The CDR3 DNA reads TGCAGTGCTACTTCTAGCGGCCATTCTTCCTACGAGCAGTACTTC.

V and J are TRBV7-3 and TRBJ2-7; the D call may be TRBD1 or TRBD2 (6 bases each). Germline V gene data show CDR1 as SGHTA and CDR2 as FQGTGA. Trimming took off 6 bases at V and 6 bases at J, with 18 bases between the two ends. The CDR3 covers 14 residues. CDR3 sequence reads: CASSAARGRLEQYV. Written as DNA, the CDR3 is TGTGCCAGCAGTGCTGCCCGGGGGCGTCTCGAGCAGTACGTC.

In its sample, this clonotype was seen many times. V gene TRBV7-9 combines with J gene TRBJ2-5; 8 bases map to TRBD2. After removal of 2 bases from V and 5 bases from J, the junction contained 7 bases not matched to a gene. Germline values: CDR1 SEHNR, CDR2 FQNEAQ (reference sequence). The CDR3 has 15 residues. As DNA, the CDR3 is TGTGCCAGCAGCTTAAACAGCGGGGGTGGGGAGACCCAGTACTTC. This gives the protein CASSLNSGGGETQYF.

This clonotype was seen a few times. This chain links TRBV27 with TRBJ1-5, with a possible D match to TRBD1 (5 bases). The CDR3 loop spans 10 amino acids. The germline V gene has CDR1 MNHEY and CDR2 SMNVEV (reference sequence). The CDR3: CAAGDQPQHF. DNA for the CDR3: TGTGCGGCGGGGGATCAGCCCCAGCATTTT.

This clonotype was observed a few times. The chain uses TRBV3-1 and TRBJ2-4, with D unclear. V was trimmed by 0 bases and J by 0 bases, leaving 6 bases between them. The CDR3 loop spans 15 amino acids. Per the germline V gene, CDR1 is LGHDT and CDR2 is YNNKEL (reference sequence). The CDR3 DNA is TGTGCCAGCAGCCAAGAACAGACAGCCAAAAACATTCAGTACTTC. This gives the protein CASSQEQTAKNIQYF. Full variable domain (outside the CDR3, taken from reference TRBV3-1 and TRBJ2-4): DTAVSQTPKYLVTQMGNDKSIKCEQNLGHDTMYWYKQDSKKFLKIMFSYNNKELIINETVPNRFSPKSPDKAHLNLHINSLELGDSAVYFCASSQEQTAKNIQYFGAGTRLSVL.

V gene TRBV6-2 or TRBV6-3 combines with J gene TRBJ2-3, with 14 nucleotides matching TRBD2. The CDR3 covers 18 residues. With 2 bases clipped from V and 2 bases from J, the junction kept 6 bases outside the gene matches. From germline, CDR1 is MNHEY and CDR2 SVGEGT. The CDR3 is CASSYGGLAGADTDTQYF. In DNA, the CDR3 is TGTGCCAGCAGTTACGGGGGACTAGCGGGGGCCGACACAGATACGCAGTATTTT.

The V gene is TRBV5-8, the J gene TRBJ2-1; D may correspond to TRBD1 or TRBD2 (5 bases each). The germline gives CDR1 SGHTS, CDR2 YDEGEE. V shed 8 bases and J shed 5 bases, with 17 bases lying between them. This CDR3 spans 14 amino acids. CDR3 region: CARGRRPFNNEQFF. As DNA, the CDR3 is TGTGCCAGGGGACGCAGGCCCTTCAACAATGAGCAGTTCTTC.

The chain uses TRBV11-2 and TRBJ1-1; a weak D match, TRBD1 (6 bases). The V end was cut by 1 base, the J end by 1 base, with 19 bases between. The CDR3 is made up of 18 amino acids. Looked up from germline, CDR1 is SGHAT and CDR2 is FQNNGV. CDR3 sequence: CASSLVPARTEKNTEAFF. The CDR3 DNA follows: TGTGCCAGCAGCTTAGTCCCCGCCCGGACAGAAAAGAACACTGAAGCTTTCTTT.

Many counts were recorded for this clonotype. This chain's CDR3 is CASSLDGSYNEQFF. The CDR3 nucleotides read TGTGCCAGCAGTTTAGACGGGTCCTACAATGAGCAGTTCTTC. V gene TRBV6-5 combines with J gene TRBJ2-1; no definite D call. Trimming took off 4 bases at V and 1 base at J, with 8 bases between the two ends. Germline V lookup: CDR1 MNHEY, CDR2 SVGAGI. The CDR3 sequence is 14 residues long.

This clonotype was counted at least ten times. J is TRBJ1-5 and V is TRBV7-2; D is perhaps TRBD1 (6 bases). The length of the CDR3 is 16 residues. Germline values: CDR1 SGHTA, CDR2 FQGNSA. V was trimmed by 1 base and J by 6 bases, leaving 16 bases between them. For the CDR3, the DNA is TGTGCCAGCAGCTTAGGTTCCAGGGGCGGTGGTCAGCCCCAGCATTTT. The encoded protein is CASSLGSRGGGQPQHF.

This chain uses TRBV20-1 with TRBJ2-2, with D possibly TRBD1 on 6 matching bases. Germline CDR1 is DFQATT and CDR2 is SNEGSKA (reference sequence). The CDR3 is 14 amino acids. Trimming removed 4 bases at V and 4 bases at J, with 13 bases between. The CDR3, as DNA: TGCAGTGCTATCAAACAGGGTACCACCGGGGAGCTGTTTTTT. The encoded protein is CSAIKQGTTGELFF.

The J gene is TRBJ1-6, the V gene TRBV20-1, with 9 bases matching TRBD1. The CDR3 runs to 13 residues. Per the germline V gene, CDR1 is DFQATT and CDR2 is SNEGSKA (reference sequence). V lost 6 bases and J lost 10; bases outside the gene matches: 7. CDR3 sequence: CSARTGEGSPLHF. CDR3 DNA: TGCAGTGCCAGGACAGGGGAAGGGTCACCCCTCCACTTT.

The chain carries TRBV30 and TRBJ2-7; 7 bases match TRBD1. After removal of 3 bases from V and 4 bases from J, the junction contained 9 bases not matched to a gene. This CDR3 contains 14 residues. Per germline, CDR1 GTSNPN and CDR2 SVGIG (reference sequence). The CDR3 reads CAWRRQGALYEQYF. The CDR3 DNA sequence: TGTGCCTGGAGGCGACAGGGTGCCCTTTACGAGCAGTACTTC.

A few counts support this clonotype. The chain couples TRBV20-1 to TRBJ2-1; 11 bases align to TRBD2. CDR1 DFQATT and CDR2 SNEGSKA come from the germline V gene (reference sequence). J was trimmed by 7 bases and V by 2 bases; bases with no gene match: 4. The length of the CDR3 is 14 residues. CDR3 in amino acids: CSARLAGGPNEQFF. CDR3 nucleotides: TGCAGTGCTAGATTAGCGGGGGGGCCTAATGAGCAGTTCTTC.

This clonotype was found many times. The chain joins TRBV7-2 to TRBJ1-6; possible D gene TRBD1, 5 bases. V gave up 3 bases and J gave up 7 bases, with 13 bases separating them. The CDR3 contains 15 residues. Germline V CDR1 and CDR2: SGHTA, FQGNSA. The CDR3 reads CASSLGLTENSPLHF. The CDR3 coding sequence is TGTGCCAGCAGCTTGGGGCTGACGGAAAATTCACCCCTCCACTTT.

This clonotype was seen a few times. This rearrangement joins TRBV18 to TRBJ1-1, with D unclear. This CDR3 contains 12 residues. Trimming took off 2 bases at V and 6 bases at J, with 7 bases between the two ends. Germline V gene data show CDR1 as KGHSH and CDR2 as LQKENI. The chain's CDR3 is CASSPGNSEAFF. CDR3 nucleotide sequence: TGTGCCAGCTCACCAGGAAATTCTGAAGCTTTCTTT.